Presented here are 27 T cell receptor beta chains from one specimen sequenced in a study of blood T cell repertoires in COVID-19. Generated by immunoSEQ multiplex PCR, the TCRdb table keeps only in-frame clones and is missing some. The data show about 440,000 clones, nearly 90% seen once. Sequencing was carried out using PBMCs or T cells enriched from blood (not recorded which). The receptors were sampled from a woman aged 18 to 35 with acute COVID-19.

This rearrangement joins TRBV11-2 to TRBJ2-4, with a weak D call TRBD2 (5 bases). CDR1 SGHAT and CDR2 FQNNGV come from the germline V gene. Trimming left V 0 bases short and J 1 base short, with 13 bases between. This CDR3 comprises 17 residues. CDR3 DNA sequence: TGTGCCAGCAGCTTAGACCCCCTACTAGAGGCCAAAAACATTCAGTACTTC. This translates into CASSLDPLLEAKNIQYF. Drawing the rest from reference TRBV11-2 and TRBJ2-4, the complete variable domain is EAGVAQSPRYKIIEKRQSVAFWCNPISGHATLYWYQQILGQGPKLLIQFQNNGVVDDSQLPKDRFSAERLKGVDSTLKIQPAKLEDSAVYLCASSLDPLLEAKNIQYFGAGTRLSVL.

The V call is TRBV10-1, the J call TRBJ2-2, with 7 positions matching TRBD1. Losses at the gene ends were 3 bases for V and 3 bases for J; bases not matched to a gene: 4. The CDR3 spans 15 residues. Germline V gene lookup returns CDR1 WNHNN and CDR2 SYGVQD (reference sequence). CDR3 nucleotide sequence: TGCGCCAGCAGTGATCAGGACAGGCACACCGGGGAGCTGTTTTTT. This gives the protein CASSDQDRHTGELFF.

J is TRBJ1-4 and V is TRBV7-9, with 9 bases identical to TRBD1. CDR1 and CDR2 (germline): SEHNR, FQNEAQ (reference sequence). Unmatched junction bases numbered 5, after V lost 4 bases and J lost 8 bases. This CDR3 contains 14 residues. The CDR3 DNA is TGTGCCAGCAGCTCCGGGACAGGGACCGAAAAACTGTTTTTT. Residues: CASSSGTGTEKLFF. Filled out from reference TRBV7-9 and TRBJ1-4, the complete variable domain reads DTGVSQNPRHKITKRGQNVTFRCDPISEHNRLYWYRQTLGQGPEFLTYFQNEAQLEKSRLLSDRFSAERPKGSFSTLEIQRTEQGDSAMYLCASSSGTGTEKLFFGSGTQLSVL.

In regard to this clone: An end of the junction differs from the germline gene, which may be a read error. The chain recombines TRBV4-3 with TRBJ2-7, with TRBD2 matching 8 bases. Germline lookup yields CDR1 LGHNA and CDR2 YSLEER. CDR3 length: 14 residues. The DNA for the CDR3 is TGCGCCAGCAGTCAAGGAGCGGGAGCCTACGAGCAGTACTTC. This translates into CASSQGAGAYEQYF.

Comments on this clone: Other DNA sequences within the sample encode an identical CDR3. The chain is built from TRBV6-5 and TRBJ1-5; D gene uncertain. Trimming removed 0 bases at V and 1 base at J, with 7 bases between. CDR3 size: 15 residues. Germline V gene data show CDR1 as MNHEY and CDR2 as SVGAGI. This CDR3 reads CASSYSGSSNQPQHF. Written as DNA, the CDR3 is TGTGCCAGCAGTTACTCTGGCTCCAGCAATCAGCCCCAGCATTTT.

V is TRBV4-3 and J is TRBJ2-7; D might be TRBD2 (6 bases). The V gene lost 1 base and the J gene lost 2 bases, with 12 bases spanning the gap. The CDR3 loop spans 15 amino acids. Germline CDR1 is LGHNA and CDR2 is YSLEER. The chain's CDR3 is CASSQGLGEAYEQYF. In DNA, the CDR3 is TGCGCCAGCAGCCAAGGTCTGGGGGAGGCCTACGAGCAGTACTTC.

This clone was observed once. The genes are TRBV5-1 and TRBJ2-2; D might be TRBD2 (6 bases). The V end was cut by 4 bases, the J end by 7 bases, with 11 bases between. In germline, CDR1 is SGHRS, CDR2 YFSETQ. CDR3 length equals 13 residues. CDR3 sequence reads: CASSPSGVGELFF. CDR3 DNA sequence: TGCGCCAGCAGCCCCTCGGGGGTCGGGGAGCTGTTTTTT. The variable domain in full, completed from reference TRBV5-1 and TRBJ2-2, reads KAGVTQTPRYLIKTRGQQVTLSCSPISGHRSVSWYQQTPGQGLQFLFEYFSETQRNKGNFPGRFSGRQFSNSRSEMNVSTLELGDSALYLCASSPSGVGELFFGEGSRLTVL.

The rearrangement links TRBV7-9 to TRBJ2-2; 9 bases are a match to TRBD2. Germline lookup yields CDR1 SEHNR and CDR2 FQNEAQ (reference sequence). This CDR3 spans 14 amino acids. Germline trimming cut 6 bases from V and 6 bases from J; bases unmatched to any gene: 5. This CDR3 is CASSPSGVPGELFF. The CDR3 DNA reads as TGTGCCAGCAGTCCTAGCGGGGTACCCGGGGAGCTGTTTTTT.

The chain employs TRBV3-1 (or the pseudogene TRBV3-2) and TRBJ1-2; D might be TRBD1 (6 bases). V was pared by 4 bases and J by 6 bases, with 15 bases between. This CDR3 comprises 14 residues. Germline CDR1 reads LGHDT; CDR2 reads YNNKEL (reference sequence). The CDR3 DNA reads TGTGCCAGCAGCCTACAGGGCCTCGGTCATGGCTACACCTTC. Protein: CASSLQGLGHGYTF.

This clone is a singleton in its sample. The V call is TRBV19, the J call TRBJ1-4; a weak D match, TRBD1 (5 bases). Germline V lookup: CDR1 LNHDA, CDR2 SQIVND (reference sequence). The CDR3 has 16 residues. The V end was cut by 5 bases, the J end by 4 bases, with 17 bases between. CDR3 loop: CASSDQGGVINEKLFF. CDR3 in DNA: TGTGCCAGTAGTGACCAGGGCGGGGTGATTAATGAAAAACTGTTTTTT.

CDR3 sequence (DNA): TGCGCCAGCAGCTTCGCCGGGTCCGGGGAGCTGTTTTTT. Translating gives CASSFAGSGELFF. The rearrangement joins TRBV5-1 to TRBJ2-2, with D unclear. Trimming pared 2 bases from V and 6 bases from J, leaving 8 bases between. The V gene's germline CDR1 is SGHRS and CDR2 YFSETQ. CDR3 length: 13 residues.

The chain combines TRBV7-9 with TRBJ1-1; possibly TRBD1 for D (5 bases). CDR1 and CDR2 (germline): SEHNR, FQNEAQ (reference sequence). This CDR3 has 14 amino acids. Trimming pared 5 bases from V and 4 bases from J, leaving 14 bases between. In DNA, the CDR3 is TGTGCCAGCAGCGGGCGGGACGGATCCACTGAAGCTTTCTTT. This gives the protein CASSGRDGSTEAFF.

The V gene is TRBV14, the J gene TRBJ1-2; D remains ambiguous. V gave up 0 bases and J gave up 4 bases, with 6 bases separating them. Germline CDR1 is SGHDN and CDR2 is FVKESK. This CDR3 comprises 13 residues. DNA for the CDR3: TGTGCCAGCAGCCAAGATCTGCGCTATGGCTACACCTTC. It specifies CASSQDLRYGYTF.

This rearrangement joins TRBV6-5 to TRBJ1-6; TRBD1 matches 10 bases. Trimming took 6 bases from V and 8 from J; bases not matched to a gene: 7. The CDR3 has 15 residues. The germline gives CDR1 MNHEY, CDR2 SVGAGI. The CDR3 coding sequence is TGTGCCAGCAGATCGGGACAGGGGAATGATTCACCCCTCCACTTT. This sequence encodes CASRSGQGNDSPLHF.

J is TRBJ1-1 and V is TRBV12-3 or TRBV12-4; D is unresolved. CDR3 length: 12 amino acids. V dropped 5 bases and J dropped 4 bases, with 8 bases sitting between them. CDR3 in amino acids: CASSPGRTEAFF. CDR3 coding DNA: TGTGCCAGCAGTCCCGGTCGCACTGAAGCTTTCTTT.

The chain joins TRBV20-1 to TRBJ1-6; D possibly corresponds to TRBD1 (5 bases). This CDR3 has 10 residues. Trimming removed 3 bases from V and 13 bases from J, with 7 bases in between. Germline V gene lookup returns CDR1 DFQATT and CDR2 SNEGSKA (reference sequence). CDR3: CSARKGPLHF. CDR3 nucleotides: TGCAGTGCTAGGAAGGGGCCCCTCCACTTT.

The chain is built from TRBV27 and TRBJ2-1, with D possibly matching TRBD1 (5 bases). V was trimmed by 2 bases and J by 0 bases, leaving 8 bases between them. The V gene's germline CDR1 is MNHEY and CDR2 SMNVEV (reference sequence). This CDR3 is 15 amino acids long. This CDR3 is CASSLGQGSYNEQFF. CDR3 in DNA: TGTGCCAGCAGTTTAGGCCAGGGCTCCTACAATGAGCAGTTCTTC.

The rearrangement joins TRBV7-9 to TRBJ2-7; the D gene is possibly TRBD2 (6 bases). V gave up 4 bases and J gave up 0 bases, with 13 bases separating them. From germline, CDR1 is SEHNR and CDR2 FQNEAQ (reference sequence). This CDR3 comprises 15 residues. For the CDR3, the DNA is TGTGCCAGCAGCTCAGGCGTCGGGGGCTCCTACGAGCAGTACTTC. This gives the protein CASSSGVGGSYEQYF.

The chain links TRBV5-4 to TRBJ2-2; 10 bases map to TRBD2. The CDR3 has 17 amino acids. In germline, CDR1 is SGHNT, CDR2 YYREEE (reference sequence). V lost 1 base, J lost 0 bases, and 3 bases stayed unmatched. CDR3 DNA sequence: TGTGCCAGCAGCTTGATAAGCGGGAGGGCGAACACCGGGGAGCTGTTTTTT. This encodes CASSLISGRANTGELFF.

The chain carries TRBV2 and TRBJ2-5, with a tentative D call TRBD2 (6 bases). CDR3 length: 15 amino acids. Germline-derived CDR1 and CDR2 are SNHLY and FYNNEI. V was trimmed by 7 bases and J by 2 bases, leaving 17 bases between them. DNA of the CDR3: TGTGCCAGCACCATGAGGCCCCGGGGGCAAGAGACCCAGTACTTC. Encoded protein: CASTMRPRGQETQYF.

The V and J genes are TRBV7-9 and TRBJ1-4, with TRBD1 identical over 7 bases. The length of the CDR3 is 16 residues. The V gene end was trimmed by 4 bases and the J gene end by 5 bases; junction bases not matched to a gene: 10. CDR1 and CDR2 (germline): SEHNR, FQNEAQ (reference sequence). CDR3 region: CASSSAIGTENEKLFF. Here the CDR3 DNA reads TGTGCCAGCAGCTCAGCGATTGGGACAGAGAATGAAAAACTGTTTTTT. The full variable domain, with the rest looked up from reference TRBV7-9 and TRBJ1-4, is DTGVSQNPRHKITKRGQNVTFRCDPISEHNRLYWYRQTLGQGPEFLTYFQNEAQLEKSRLLSDRFSAERPKGSFSTLEIQRTEQGDSAMYLCASSSAIGTENEKLFFGSGTQLSVL.

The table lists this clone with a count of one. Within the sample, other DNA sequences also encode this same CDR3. CDR3 residues: CASSLSRGRTEAFF. As DNA, the CDR3 is TGTGCCAGCAGTTTATCGCGTGGGCGCACTGAAGCTTTCTTT. The J gene is TRBJ1-1, the V gene TRBV27; D gene uncertain. Germline V gene data show CDR1 as MNHEY and CDR2 as SMNVEV (reference sequence). The germline V and J ends were trimmed by 0 bases and 4 bases, with 9 bases remaining between them. The CDR3 consists of 14 residues.

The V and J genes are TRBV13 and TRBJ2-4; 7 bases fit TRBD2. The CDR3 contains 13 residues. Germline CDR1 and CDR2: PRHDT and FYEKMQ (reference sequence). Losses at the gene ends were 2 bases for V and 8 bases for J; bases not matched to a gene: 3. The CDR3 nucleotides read TGTGCCAGCAGCTTATTTCGGGAGGACATTCAGTACTTC. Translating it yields CASSLFREDIQYF.

CDR3 sequence: CASGLGAGNTEAFF. CDR3 nucleotides: TGTGCTAGTGGTTTGGGGGCAGGGAACACTGAAGCTTTCTTT. This chain connects TRBV12-5 to TRBJ1-1; D gene uncertain. Germline V lookup: CDR1 LGHNT, CDR2 FRNRAP. The CDR3 is 14 residues long. V shed 1 base and J shed 1 base, with 7 bases lying between them.

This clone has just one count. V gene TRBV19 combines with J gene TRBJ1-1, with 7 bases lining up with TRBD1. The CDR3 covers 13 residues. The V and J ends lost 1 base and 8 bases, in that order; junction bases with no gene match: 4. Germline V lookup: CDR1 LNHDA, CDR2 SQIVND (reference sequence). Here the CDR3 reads CASSIVVDREAFF. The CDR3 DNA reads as TGTGCCAGTAGTATAGTGGTGGACAGGGAAGCTTTCTTT.

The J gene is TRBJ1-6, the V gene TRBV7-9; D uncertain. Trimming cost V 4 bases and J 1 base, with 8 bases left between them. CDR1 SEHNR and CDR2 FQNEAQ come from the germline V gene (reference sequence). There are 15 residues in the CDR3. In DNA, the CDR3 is TGTGCCAGCAGCTCGCGGAATTCCTATAATTCACCCCTCCACTTT. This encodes CASSSRNSYNSPLHF.

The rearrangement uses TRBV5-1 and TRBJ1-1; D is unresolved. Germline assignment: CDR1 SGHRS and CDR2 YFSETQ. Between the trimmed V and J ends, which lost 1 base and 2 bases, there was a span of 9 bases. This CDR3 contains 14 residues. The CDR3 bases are TGCGCCAGCAGCTTGTACCGAGATAACACTGAAGCTTTCTTT. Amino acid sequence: CASSLYRDNTEAFF.